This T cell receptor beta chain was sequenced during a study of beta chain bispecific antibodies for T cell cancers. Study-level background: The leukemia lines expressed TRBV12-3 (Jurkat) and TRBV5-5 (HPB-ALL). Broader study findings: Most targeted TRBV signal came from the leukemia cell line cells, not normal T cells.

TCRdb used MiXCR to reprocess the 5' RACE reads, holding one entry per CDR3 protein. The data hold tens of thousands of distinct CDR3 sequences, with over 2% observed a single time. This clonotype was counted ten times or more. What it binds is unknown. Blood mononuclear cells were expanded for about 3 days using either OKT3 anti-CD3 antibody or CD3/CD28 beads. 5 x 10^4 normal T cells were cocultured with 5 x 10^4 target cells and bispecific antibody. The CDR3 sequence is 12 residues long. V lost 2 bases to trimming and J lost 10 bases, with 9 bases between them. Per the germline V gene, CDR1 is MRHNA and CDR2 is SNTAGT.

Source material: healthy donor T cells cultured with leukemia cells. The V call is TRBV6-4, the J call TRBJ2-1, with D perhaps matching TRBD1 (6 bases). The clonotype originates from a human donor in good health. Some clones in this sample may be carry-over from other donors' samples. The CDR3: CASSDPGTEQFF. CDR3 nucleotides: TGTGCCAGCAGTGACCCAGGGACAGAGCAGTTCTTC.